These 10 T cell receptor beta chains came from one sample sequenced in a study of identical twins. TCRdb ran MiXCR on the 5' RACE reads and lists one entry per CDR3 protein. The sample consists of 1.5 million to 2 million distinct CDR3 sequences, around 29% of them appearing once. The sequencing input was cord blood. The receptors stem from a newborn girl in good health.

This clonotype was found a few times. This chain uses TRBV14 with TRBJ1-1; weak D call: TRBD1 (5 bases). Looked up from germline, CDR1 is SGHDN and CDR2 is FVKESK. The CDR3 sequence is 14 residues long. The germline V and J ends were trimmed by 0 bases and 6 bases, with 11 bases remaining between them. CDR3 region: CASSQDRVRAEAFF. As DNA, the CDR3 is TGTGCCAGCAGCCAAGACAGGGTAAGAGCTGAAGCTTTCTTT.

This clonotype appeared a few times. The CDR3 DNA sequence: TGTGCCAGCTCACCACGTCCAGGGAGGGGATTTAGCAATCAGCCCCAGCATTTT. It translates to CASSPRPGRGFSNQPQHF. The rearrangement uses TRBV18 and TRBJ1-5; a weak D match, TRBD1 (5 bases). Trimming cost V 1 base and J 0 bases, with 16 bases left between them. The CDR3 has 18 residues. In germline, CDR1 is KGHSH, CDR2 LQKENI.

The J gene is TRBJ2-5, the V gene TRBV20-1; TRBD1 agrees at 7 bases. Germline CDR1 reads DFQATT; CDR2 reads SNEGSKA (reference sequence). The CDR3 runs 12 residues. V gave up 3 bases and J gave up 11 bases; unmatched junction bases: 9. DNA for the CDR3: TGCAGTGCTAGGGTGGGACAGAGGGAGCAGTACTTC. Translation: CSARVGQREQYF.

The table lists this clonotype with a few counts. CDR3: CAISDYGGGYTF. CDR3 in DNA: TGTGCCATCAGTGATTACGGGGGTGGCTACACCTTC. The genes are TRBV10-3 and TRBJ1-2; the D gene is possibly TRBD1 (5 bases). The ends were cut back, 3 bases at V and 7 bases at J, with 9 bases in the middle. CDR3 length: 12 amino acids. The V gene's germline CDR1 is ENHRY and CDR2 SYGVKD.

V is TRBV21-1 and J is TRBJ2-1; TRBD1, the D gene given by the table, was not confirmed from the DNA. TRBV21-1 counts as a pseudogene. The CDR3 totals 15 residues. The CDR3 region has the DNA TGTGCCAGCAGCCTCCGGGGGGCGTGGGACAATGAGCAGTTCTTC. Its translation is CASSLRGAWDNEQFF.

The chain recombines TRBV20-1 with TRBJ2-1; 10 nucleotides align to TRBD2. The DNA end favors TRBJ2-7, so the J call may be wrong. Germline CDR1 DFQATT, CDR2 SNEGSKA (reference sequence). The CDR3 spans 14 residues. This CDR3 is CSAYSGRNYNEQYF. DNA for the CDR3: TGCAGTGCTTATAGCGGGAGGAACTACAATGAGCAGTACTTC.

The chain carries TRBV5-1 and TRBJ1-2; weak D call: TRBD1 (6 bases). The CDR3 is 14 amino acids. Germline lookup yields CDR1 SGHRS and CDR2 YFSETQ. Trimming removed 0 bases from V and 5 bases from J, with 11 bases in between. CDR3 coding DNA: TGCGCCAGCAGCTTGGCCACAGGACAGTATGGCTACACCTTC. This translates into CASSLATGQYGYTF.

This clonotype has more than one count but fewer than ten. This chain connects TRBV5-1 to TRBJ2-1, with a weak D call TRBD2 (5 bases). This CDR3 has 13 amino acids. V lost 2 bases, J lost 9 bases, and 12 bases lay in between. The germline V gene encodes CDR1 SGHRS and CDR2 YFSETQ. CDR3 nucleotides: TGCGCCAGCAGCTTTACCGGGGTGAGTGAGCAGTTCTTC. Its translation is CASSFTGVSEQFF.

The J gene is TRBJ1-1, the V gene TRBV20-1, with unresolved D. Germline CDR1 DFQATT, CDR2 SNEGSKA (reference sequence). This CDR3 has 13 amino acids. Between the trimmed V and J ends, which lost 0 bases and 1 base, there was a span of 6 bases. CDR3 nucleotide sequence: TGCAGTGCTAGAGATCTGCAGAACACTGAAGCTTTCTTT. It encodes CSARDLQNTEAFF.

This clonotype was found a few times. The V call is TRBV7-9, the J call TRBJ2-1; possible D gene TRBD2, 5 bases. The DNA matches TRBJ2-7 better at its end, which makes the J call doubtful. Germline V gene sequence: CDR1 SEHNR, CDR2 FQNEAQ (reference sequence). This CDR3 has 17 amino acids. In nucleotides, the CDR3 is TGTGCCAGCAGCCCTCGTGGAGGAGCTCCCTCCTACAATGAGCAGTACTTC. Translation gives CASSPRGGAPSYNEQYF.